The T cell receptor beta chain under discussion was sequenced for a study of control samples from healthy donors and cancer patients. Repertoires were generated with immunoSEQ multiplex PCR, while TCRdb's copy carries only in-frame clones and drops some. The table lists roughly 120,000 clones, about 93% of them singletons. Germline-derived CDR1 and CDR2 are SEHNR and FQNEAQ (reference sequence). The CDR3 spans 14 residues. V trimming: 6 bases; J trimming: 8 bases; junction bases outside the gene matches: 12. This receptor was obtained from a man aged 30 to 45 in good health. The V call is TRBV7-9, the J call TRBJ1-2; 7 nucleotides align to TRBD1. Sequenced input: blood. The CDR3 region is CASSSSSDREGYTF. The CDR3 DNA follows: TGTGCCAGCAGTTCTTCATCTGACAGGGAAGGCTACACCTTC.